The clone carrying this TCR beta chain was seen more than once but under ten times. Its target is not known. The sample belongs to a study of T cell repertoires in cytomegalovirus infection. The wider study: From public TCR beta signatures came an indication of both CMV infection and matching HLA type. Overall study findings and caveats: HLA-C-restricted CMV clonotypes gave the most frequent clonotype in two of eight donors.

Each CDR3 protein gets one entry after TCRdb re-called the reads with MiXCR. Of hundreds of thousands of distinct CDR3 sequences in the sample, about 40% were seen once. The CDR3 runs 13 residues. V was shortened by 2 bases and J by 9 bases, with 10 bases between the two germline ends. Per germline, CDR1 SGHVS and CDR2 FNYEAQ. The TCR originated in a human donor in good health (CMV status not recorded). Some clones in this sample may be carry-over from other donors' samples. V and J are TRBV7-6 and TRBJ1-4; D call uncertain. The specimen was PBMCs. CDR3 residues: CASSLSQWKKLFF. Here the CDR3 DNA reads TGTGCCAGCAGCTTAAGTCAGTGGAAAAAACTGTTTTTT. The entire variable domain, with the rest obtained from reference TRBV7-6 and TRBJ1-4, is as follows: GAGVSQSPRYKVTKRGQDVALRCDPISGHVSLYWYRQALGQGPEFLTYFNYEAQQDKSGLPNDRFSAERPEGSISTLTIQRTEQRDSAMYRCASSLSQWKKLFFGSGTQLSVL.